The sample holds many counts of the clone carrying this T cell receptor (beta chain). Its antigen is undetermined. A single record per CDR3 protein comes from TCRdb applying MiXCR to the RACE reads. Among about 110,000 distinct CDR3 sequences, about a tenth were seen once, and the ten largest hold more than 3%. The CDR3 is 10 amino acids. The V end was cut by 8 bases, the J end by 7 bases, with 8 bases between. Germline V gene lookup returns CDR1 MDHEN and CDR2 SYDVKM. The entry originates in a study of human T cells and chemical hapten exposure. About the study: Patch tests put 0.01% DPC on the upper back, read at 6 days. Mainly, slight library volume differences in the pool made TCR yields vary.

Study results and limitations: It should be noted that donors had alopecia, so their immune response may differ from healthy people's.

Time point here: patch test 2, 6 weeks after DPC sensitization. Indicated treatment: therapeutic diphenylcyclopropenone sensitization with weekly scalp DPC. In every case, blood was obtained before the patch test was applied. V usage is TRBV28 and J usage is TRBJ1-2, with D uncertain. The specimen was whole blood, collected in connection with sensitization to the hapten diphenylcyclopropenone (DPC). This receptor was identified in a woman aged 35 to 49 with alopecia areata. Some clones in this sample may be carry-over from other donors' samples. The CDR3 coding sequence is TGTGCCAGCGCATCGATTGGCTACACCTTC. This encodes CASASIGYTF.